This is a list of T cell receptor beta chains from one sample in a study of cytomegalovirus exposure and HLA in healthy donors. The protocol was immunoSEQ multiplex PCR, while the TCRdb copy is restricted to in-frame clones and leaves out a portion. The table has some 120,000 clones, less than 85% seen once. Sequenced sample: PBMCs. The receptors derive from a male donor in good health and CMV-seronegative. The CDR3 runs from the conserved cysteine through the conserved F or W. D genes are given only for firm matches. Size tells how often a clone was seen (once, few, many) or the class of an expanded clone, and some rows leave it out.

TRBJ1-5 - TRBV6-1 TRBD1 TGTGCCAGCAGTGGATACAACAGGGGTCCGAATCAGCCCCAGCATTTT CASSGYNRGPNQPQHF
TRBJ2-5 once TRBV4-2 - TGTGCCAGCAGCCAAGATTACGGGGGAGAAGAGACCCAGTACTTC CASSQDYGGEETQYF
TRBJ2-7 - TRBV28 TRBD1 TGTGCCAGGGACAGGGGGCATGTTTACGAGCAGTACTTC CARDRGHVYEQYF
TRBJ1-1 once TRBV2 - TGTGCCAGCAGTGCTGGGGGGGTAACAGGTAGAGACACTGAAGCTTTCTTT CASSAGGVTGRDTEAFF
TRBJ1-4 - TRBV2 - TGTGCCAGCAGTCGTCAGGTGATTAATGAAAAACTGTTTTTT CASSRQVINEKLFF
TRBJ1-6 - TRBV27 - TGTGCCAGCAGTTACGTTAACAGGGATCTGAATTCACCCCTCCACTTT CASSYVNRDLNSPLHF
TRBJ1-5 - TRBV21-1 - TGTGCCAGCAGCACATGGCGGGACAGGGACCAGCCCCAGCATTTT CASSTWRDRDQPQHF
TRBJ2-1 - TRBV19 - TGTGCCAGTAGTATAGTAGCGGTAAATGAGCAGTTCTTC CASSIVAVNEQFF
TRBJ2-5 - TRBV6-1 - TGTGCCAGCAGGGAGCCCGTCCAAGAGACCCAGTACTTC CASREPVQETQYF
TRBJ2-1 - TRBV6-4 TRBD2 TGTGCCAGCAGTGAGGGGACTAGCGGGAGTGCTGGCGATGAGCAGTTCTTC CASSEGTSGSAGDEQFF
TRBJ1-1 - TRBV7-9 - TGTGCCAGCAGCGGCCGGGACACGGGAGGAGCTTTCTTT CASSGRDTGGAFF
TRBJ2-1 - TRBV29-1 TRBD1 TGCAGCGTTCGACAGGGGGGGTCGGATGAGCAGTTCTTC CSVRQGGSDEQFF
TRBJ2-2 - TRBV7-2 TRBD1 TGTGCCAGCAGCATAAGAGGGGGCAGATTCCCCGGGGAGCTGTTTTTT CASSIRGGRFPGELFF
TRBJ1-3 - TRBV25-1 - TGTGCCAGCAGTGAATCAGGGGCGGCTGGAAACACCATATATTTT CASSESGAAGNTIYF
TRBJ2-1 - TRBV7-2 TRBD2 TGTGCCAGCAGCTTTCAGACTAGCGGGAGGGGTGAGCAGTTCTTC CASSFQTSGRGEQFF
TRBJ1-4 - TRBV30 - TGTGCCTGGAATCAGGGGTTGTATGAAAAACTGTTTTTT CAWNQGLYEKLFF
TRBJ2-7 - TRBV11-2 TRBD1 TGTGCCAGCAGCGCCCCCCGGGACAGCCCCTACGAGCAGTACTTC CASSAPRDSPYEQYF
TRBJ2-7 - TRBV10-2 - TGCGCCAGCAGTGAGTCCGGCAGCGACGATTCCTACGAGCAGTACTTC CASSESGSDDSYEQYF
TRBJ2-3 - TRBV29-1 TRBD1 TGCAGCGTTGCAGGACAGGGCGCAGATACGCAGTATTTT CSVAGQGADTQYF
TRBJ1-5 - TRBV4-3 - TGCGCCAGCAGCCAAGATGCCTTAGGGGATAATCAGCCCCAGCATTTT CASSQDALGDNQPQHF
TRBJ1-5 - TRBV5-6 - TGTGCCAGCAGCTTGACAGGTCGCAATCAGCCCCAGCATTTT CASSLTGRNQPQHF
TRBJ1-5 - TRBV10-2 - TGCGCCAGCAGTGAGTCATGGGGGCGGAATCAGCCCCAGCATTTT CASSESWGRNQPQHF
TRBJ1-1 - TRBV11-2 - TGTGCCAGCAGCCCTAGAGAAAACACTGAAGCTTTCTTT CASSPRENTEAFF
TRBJ1-1 - TRBV25-1 - TGTGCCAGCAGTGAATCGAGGTCTGGCACTGAAGCTTTCTTT CASSESRSGTEAFF
TRBJ1-2 - TRBV12-5 - TGTGCTAGTGGTTTGGTGGTAGGGGGTTATGGCTACACCTTC CASGLVVGGYGYTF
TRBJ2-7 few TRBV6-1 - TGTGCCAGCAGTGTGGCTTGGGACACTACCTACGAGCAGTACTTC CASSVAWDTTYEQYF
TRBJ2-7 few TRBV6-5 - TGTGCCAGCAGTTACTCGCCGACAGGTGCCTCCTACGAGCAGTACTTC CASSYSPTGASYEQYF
TRBJ1-2 - TRBV6-5 - TGTGCCAGCAGGGAACCGCCCAGGGGCTACACCTTC CASREPPRGYTF
TRBJ2-2 once TRBV4-2 - TGTGCCAGCAGCCAAGACCCCTCGACTAGTCCCGGGGAGCTGTTTTTT CASSQDPSTSPGELFF
TRBJ2-1 - TRBV7-7 - TGTGCCAGCAGCTTAGATGCGTCACGTCTCAATGAGCAGTTCTTC CASSLDASRLNEQFF
TRBJ1-1 - TRBV11-3 - TGTGCCAGCAGCCCGGGTCCGAACACTGAAGCTTTCTTT CASSPGPNTEAFF
TRBJ1-2 - TRBV11-3 - TGTGCCAGCAGCCCACCCCCAGGGGAAGGCTACACCTTC CASSPPPGEGYTF
TRBJ1-4 - TRBV6-6 - TGTGCCAGCACTCGCGGGGAAACTAATGAAAAACTGTTTTTT CASTRGETNEKLFF